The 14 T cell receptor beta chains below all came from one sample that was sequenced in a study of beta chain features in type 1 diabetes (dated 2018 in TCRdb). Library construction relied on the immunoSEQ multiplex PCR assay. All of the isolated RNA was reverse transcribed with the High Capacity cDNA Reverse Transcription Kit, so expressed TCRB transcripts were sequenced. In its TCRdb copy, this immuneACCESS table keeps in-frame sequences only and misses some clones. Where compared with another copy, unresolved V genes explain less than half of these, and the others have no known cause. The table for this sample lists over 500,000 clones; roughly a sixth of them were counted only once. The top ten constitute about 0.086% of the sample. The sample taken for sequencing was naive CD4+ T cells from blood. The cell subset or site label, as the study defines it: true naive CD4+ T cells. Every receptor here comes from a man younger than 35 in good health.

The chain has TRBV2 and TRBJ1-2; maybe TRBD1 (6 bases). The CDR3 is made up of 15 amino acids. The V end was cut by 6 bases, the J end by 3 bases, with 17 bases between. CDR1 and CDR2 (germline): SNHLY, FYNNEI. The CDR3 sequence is CASRGLQGRHYGYTF. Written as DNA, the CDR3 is TGTGCCAGCAGGGGGTTACAGGGTCGGCACTATGGCTACACCTTC.

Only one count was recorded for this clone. The CDR3 sequence is CASSSESQGYEQYF. The DNA for the CDR3 is TGTGCCAGCAGCTCAGAGTCACAGGGCTACGAGCAGTACTTC. This rearrangement joins TRBV5-4 to TRBJ2-7; D is perhaps TRBD1 (6 bases). Trimming left V 3 bases short and J 3 bases short, with 13 bases between. The CDR3 contains 14 residues. Germline CDR1 is SGHNT and CDR2 is YYREEE (reference sequence).

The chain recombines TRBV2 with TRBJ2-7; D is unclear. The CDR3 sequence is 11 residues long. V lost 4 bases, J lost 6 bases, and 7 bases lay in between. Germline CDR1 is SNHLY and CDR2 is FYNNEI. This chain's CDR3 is CASSALSEQYF. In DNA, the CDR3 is TGTGCCAGCAGTGCCTTGAGCGAGCAGTACTTC.

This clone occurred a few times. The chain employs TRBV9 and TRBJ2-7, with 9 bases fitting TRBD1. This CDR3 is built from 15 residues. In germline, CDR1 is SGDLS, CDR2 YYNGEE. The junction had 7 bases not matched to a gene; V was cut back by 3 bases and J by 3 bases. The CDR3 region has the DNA TGTGCCAGCAGCGAGGGACAGGGTGAGGGCTACGAGCAGTACTTC. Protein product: CASSEGQGEGYEQYF.

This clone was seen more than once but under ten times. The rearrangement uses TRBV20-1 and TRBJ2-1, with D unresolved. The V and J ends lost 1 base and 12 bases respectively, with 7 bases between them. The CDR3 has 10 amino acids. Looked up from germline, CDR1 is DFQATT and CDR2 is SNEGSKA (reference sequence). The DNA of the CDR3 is TGCAGTGCTAGAGGACCGGGGCAGTTCTTC. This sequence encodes CSARGPGQFF.

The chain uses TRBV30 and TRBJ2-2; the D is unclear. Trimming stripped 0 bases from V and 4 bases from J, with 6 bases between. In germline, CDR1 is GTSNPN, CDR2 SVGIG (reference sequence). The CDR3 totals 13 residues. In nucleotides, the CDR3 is TGTGCCTGGAGTGTAAGTCTCACCGGGGAGCTGTTTTTT. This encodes CAWSVSLTGELFF.

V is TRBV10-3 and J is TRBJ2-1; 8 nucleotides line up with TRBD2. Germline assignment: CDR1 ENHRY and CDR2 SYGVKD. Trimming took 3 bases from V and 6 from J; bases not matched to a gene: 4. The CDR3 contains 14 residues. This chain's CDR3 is CAISDGRAGNEQFF. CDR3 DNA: TGTGCCATCAGTGACGGGAGGGCCGGCAATGAGCAGTTCTTC.

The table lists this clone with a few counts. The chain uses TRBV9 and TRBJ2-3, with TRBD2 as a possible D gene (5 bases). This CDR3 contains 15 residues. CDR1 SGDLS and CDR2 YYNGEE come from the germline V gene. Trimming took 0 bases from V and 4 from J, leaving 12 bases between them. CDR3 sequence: CASSVAFSSPDTQYF. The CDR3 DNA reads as TGTGCCAGCAGCGTAGCTTTTTCTAGCCCAGATACGCAGTATTTT.

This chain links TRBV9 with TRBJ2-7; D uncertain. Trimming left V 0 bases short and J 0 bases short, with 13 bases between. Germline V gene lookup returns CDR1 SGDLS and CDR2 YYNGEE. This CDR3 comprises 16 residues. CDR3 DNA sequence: TGTGCCAGCAGCGTAGCGGCCCAGGCGGACTCCTACGAGCAGTACTTC. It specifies CASSVAAQADSYEQYF.

The CDR3 reads CASSRPYSDRATEAFF. CDR3 in DNA: TGTGCCAGCAGCCGACCCTATTCTGACAGGGCCACTGAAGCTTTCTTT. This chain uses TRBV7-6 with TRBJ1-1; 7 bases fit TRBD1. Germline lookup yields CDR1 SGHVS and CDR2 FNYEAQ. Germline trimming cut 5 bases from V and 4 bases from J; bases unmatched to any gene: 13. The CDR3 extends over 16 amino acids.

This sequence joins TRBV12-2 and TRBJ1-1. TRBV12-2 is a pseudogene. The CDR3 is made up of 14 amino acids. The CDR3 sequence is CASRLAGWEQEAFF. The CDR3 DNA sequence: TGTGCAAGTCGCTTAGCGGGCTGGGAACAAGAAGCTTTCTTT.

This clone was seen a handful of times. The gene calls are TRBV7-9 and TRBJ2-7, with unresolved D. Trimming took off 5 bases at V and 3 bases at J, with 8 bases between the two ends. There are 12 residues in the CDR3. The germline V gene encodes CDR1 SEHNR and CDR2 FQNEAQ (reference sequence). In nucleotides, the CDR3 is TGTGCCAGCAGCCGCGACAACTACGAGCAGTACTTC. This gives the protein CASSRDNYEQYF.

CDR3 sequence (DNA): TGCAGCGTTGCGTCGGCCGACCGCATCTATGGCTACACCTTC. It codes for CSVASADRIYGYTF. The chain combines TRBV29-1 with TRBJ1-2; D unclear. V was pared by 4 bases and J by 4 bases, with 16 bases between. Germline V gene data show CDR1 as SQVTM and CDR2 as ANQGSEA. The CDR3 covers 14 residues.

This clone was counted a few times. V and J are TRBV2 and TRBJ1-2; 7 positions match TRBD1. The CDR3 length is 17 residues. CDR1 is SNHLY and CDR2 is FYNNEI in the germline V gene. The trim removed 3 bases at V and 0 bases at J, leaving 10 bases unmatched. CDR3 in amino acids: CASSDNRGPTANYGYTF. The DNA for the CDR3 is TGTGCCAGCAGTGATAACAGGGGCCCTACGGCTAACTATGGCTACACCTTC.